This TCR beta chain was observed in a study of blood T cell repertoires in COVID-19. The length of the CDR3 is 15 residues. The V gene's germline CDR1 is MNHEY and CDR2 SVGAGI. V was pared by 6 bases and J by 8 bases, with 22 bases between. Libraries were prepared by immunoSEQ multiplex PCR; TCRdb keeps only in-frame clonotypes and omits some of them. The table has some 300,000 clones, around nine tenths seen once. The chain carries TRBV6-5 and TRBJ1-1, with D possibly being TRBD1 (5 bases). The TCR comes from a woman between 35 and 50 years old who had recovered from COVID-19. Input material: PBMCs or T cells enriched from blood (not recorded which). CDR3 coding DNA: TGTGCCAGCAGACCGAGTTTATCAGCGGGGGACGAAGCTTTCTTT. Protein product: CASRPSLSAGDEAFF.